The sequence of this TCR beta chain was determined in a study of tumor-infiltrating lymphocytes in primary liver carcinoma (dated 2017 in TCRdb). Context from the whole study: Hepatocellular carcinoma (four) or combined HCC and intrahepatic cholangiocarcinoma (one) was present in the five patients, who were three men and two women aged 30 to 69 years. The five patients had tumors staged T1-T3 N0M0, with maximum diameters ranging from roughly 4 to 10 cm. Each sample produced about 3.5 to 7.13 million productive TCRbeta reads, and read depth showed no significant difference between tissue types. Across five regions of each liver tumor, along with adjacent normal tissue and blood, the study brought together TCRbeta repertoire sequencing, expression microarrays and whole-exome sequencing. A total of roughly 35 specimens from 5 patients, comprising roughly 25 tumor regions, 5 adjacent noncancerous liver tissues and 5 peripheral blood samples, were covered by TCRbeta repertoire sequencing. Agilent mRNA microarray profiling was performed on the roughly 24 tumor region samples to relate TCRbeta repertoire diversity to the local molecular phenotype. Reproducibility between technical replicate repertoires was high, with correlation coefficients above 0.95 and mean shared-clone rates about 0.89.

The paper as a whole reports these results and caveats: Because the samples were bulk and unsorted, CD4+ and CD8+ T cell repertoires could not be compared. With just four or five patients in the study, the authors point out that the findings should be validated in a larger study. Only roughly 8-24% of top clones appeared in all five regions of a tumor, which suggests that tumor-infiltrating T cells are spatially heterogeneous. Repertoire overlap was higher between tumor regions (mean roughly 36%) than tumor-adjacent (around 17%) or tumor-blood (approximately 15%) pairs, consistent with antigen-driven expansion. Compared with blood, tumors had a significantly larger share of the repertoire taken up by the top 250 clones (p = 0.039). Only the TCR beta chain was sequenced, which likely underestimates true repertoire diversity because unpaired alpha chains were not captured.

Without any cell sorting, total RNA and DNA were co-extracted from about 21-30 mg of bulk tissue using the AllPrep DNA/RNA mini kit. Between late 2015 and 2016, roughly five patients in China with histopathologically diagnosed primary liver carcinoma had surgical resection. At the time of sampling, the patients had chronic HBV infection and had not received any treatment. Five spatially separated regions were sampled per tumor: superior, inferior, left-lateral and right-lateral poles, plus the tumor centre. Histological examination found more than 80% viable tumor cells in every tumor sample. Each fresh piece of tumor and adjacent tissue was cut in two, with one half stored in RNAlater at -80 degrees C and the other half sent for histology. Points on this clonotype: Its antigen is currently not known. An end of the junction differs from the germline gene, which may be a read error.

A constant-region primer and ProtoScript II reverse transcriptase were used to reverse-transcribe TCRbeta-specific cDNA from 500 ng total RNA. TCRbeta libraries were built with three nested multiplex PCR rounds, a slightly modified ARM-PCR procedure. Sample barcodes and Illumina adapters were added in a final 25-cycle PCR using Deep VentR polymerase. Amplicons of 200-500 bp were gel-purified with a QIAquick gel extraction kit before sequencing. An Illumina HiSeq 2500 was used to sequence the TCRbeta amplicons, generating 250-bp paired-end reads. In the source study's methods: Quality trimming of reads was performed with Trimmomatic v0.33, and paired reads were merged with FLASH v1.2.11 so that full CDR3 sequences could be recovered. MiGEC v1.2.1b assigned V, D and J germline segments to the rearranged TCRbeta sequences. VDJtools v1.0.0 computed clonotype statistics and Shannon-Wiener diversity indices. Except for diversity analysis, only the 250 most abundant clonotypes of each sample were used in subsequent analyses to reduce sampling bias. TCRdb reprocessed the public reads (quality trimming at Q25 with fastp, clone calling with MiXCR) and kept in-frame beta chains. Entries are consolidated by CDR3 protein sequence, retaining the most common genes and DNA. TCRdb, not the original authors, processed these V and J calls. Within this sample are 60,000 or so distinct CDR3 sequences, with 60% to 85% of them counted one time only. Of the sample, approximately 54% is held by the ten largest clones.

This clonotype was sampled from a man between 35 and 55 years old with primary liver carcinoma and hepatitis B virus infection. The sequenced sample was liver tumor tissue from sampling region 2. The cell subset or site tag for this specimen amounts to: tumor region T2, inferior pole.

The CDR3 has the sequence CASSHLPHQDVAHYNEQFF. Here is the DNA: TGTGCCAGCAGCCATCTCCCACACCAGGATGTGGCACACTACAATGAACAGTTCTTC. The chain links TRBV4-3 with TRBJ2-1, with no confident D gene call. From the germline V gene, CDR1 is LGHNA and CDR2 is YSLEER. The CDR3 goes from the cysteine to the phenylalanine over 19 residues. Left in the record is the CDR3 DNA by itself, 57 bases read in frame from the first base.